Sequencing of this TCR beta chain was carried out in a study of breast tumors, draining lymph nodes, adjacent tissues. Whole-study results and caveats: Findings are consistent with lymph node origin and intratumoral expansion of most tumor T cells. Tumors had less TCR diversity than lymph nodes, more than nontumor tissue. Compared with basal-like, luminal-like tumors shared significantly more repertoire with nontumor tissue. That most tumor T cells come from lymph nodes remained unproven.

Samples came from axillary lymph nodes draining the breast cancer. One entry per CDR3 protein results from TCRdb running MiXCR on the multiplex PCR reads. This sample has about 89,000 distinct CDR3 sequences; around 30% occur once, and the top ten carry roughly 8.1%. Looked up from germline, CDR1 is SGHVS and CDR2 is FNYEAQ. The ends lost 5 bases at V and 6 bases at J; junction bases unmatched: 9. CDR3 length: 15 amino acids. This clonotype was seen many times. Its antigen is not identified. The sequencing input was axillary lymph node tissue. This TCR derives from a female donor with breast cancer. Some clones in this sample may be carry-over from other donors' samples. This chain connects TRBV7-6 to TRBJ2-7, with TRBD1 matching 11 bases. CDR3 region: CASSAYRDRGFEQYF. CDR3 sequence (DNA): TGTGCCAGCAGCGCCTACCGGGACAGGGGGTTCGAGCAGTACTTC.